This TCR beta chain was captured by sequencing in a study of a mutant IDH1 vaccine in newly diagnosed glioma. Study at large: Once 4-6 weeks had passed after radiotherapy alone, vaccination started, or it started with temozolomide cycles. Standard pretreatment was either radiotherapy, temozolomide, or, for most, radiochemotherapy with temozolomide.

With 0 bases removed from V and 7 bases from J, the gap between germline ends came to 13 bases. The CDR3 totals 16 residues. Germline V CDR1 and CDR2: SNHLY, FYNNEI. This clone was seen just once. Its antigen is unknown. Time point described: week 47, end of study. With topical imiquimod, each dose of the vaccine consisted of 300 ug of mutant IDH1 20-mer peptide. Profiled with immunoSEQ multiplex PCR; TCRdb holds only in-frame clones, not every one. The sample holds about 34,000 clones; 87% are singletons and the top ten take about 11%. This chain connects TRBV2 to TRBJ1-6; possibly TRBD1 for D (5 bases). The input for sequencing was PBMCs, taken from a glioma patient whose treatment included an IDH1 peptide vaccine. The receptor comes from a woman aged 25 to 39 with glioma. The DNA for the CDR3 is TGTGCCAGCAGTGAAGCATACCGGTCAGGGAATTCACCCCTCCACTTT. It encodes CASSEAYRSGNSPLHF.